In its sample, the clone carrying this TCR beta chain was seen a few times. This specimen belongs to a study of blood T cell repertoires in COVID-19. About the research overall: COVID-19 samples, acute and convalescent, were from the United States, Italy and Spain. T cells, B-cell-depleted T cells, or PBMCs supplied cDNA or gDNA.

Original processing methods: Reference gene primer amplification yielded estimated nucleated cell counts. The repertoire was sequenced with immunoSEQ multiplex PCR; TCRdb's copy has only in-frame clones and lacks some. V and J calls and clone size follow that table, whereas D and trimming were derived from the DNA. The sample has about 180,000 clones, 80% to 85% seen once; the top ten hold around 7.3%. The CDR3 has 13 amino acids. V shed 5 bases and J shed 4 bases, with 9 bases lying between them. In Seattle, patients joined the study during active infection and were tracked longitudinally. This chain joins TRBV12-3 or TRBV12-4 and TRBJ1-3; a possible D gene is TRBD1 (6 bases). Sequenced sample: peripheral blood. The sequence was obtained from a woman aged 70-85 years with COVID-19, enrolled during active disease. The CDR3 DNA follows: TGTGCCAGCAGTCCCACAGGGGGAAACACCATATATTTT. This encodes CASSPTGGNTIYF.